These 30 T cell receptor beta chains came from one sample sequenced in a study of blood T cell repertoires in COVID-19. The assay was immunoSEQ multiplex PCR, and TCRdb's table has in-frame clones only and misses some. The table has about 160,000 clones, 85% to 95% seen once. The sequenced material came from peripheral blood. The receptors here all came from a woman in her fifties or sixties with acute or convalescent COVID-19.

The rearrangement joins TRBV4-3 to TRBJ1-2; no clear D. V lost 1 base, J lost 9 bases, and 12 bases lay in between. The CDR3 length is 13 residues. In germline, CDR1 is LGHNA, CDR2 YSLEER. CDR3 sequence (DNA): TGCGCCAGCAGCCAAGTACGGGAGACCAGCTACACCTTC. It specifies CASSQVRETSYTF.

V is TRBV6-2 or TRBV6-3 and J is TRBJ1-5, with D tentatively TRBD1 (6 bases). The V gene's germline CDR1 is MNHEY and CDR2 SVGEGT. V lost 5 bases and J 5 bases, leaving 16 bases between the germline ends. The CDR3 has 15 residues. CDR3 sequence (DNA): TGTGCCAGCAGTCGATTACAGGGAGGGGATCAGCCCCAGCATTTT. Its translation is CASSRLQGGDQPQHF.

CDR3 sequence reads: CASSINRGETQYF. Here the CDR3 DNA reads TGTGCCAGTAGTATAAACAGGGGAGAGACCCAGTACTTC. The V and J genes are TRBV19 and TRBJ2-5; 7 bases fit TRBD1. The germline CDR1 and CDR2 sequences are LNHDA and SQIVND (reference sequence). J gave up 4 bases and V 2 bases, and 1 base lay outside the gene matches. This CDR3 contains 13 residues.

The chain carries TRBV6-5 and TRBJ2-7, with 9 bases matching TRBD1. The CDR3 contains 14 residues. CDR1 MNHEY and CDR2 SVGAGI come from the germline V gene. Trimming took 8 bases from V and 0 from J; bases not matched to a gene: 5. The CDR3 DNA is TGTGCCAGCCGACAGGGGGTCAGCTCCTACGAGCAGTACTTC. It codes for CASRQGVSSYEQYF.

V usage is TRBV11-3 and J usage is TRBJ2-3; TRBD2 agrees at 8 bases. Germline V gene sequence: CDR1 SGHNT, CDR2 YENEEA. J was trimmed by 2 bases and V by 6 bases; bases with no gene match: 7. The CDR3 has 15 residues. The CDR3 sequence: CASSPTSGLTDTQYF. The DNA for the CDR3 is TGTGCCAGCAGTCCTACTAGCGGCCTCACAGATACGCAGTATTTT.

The genes are TRBV5-1 and TRBJ1-1, with a possible D match to TRBD1 (5 bases). The germline V and J ends were trimmed by 5 bases and 0 bases, with 17 bases remaining between them. The CDR3 sequence is 16 residues long. Germline assignment: CDR1 SGHRS and CDR2 YFSETQ. The CDR3 region is CASRKGQGPLNTEAFF. The CDR3 DNA is TGCGCCAGCAGGAAGGGTCAGGGCCCTTTGAACACTGAAGCTTTCTTT.

The chain joins TRBV18 to TRBJ2-6; 11 nucleotides agree with TRBD2. V lost 8 bases, J lost 1 base, and 7 bases stayed unmatched. The V gene's germline CDR1 is KGHSH and CDR2 LQKENI. This CDR3 is built from 17 residues. The CDR3, as DNA: TGTGCCAGCGCGCCTAGCGGGGGGCTGTCTGGGGCCAACGTCCTGACTTTC. Translating it yields CASAPSGGLSGANVLTF.

V is TRBV30 and J is TRBJ2-4, with a tentative D call TRBD1 (11 bases). The CDR3 is 21 amino acids. Per the germline V gene, CDR1 is GTSNPN and CDR2 is SVGIG (reference sequence). V gave up 4 bases and J gave up 3 bases, with 34 bases separating them. The CDR3 loop is CAWTPGQGVLAGALSKNIQYF. CDR3 bases: TGTGCCTGGACCCCGGGACAGGGGGTCCTAGCGGGAGCCCTTAGCAAAAACATTCAGTACTTC.

The chain recombines TRBV4-1 with TRBJ1-5; no clear D. The CDR3 is 15 residues long. Trimming removed 4 bases from V and 7 bases from J, with 17 bases in between. Germline assignment: CDR1 MGHRA and CDR2 YSYEKL. CDR3 residues: CASSPRIQAGQPQHF. The CDR3 DNA is TGCGCCAGCAGCCCGCGGATACAAGCGGGGCAGCCCCAGCATTTT.

V and J are TRBV25-1 and TRBJ1-1, with D possibly matching TRBD1 (6 bases). Germline CDR1 and CDR2: MGHDK and SYGVNS. V gave up 6 bases and J gave up 0 bases, with 8 bases separating them. The CDR3 spans 13 residues. In nucleotides, the CDR3 is TGTGCCAGCAGCAGGGGCATGAACACTGAAGCTTTCTTT. It specifies CASSRGMNTEAFF.

This clone was counted between two and nine times. The germline gene is not matched at one end of the junction; a read error may be the cause. V and J are TRBV9 and TRBJ1-2; 8 positions match TRBD1. The CDR3 loop spans 12 amino acids. From germline, CDR1 is SGDLS and CDR2 YYNGEE. CDR3 DNA: TGCCCCTGGACAGGGAGACGATATGGCTACACCTTC. This encodes CPWTGRRYGYTF.

The CDR3 loop reads CASSRHHPGTAEAFF. The CDR3 DNA follows: TGCGCCAGCAGCCGCCACCACCCAGGGACAGCTGAAGCTTTCTTT. The chain uses TRBV4-3 and TRBJ1-1; 7 nucleotides align to TRBD1. Germline V lookup: CDR1 LGHNA, CDR2 YSLEER. This CDR3 region has 15 residues. V shed 4 bases, J shed 6 bases, and the junction held 11 bases outside the gene matches.

This clone was found a few times. This sequence joins TRBV10-3 and TRBJ2-7, with D possibly being TRBD2 (7 bases). V was trimmed by 4 bases and J by 5 bases, leaving 12 bases between them. This CDR3 is built from 13 residues. Looked up from germline, CDR1 is ENHRY and CDR2 is SYGVKD. Here the CDR3 reads CAISVRGQDEQYF. The CDR3 DNA is TGTGCCATCAGTGTGCGGGGGCAGGACGAGCAGTACTTC.

The V call is TRBV2, the J call TRBJ1-5; no reliable D call. Germline lookup yields CDR1 SNHLY and CDR2 FYNNEI. The CDR3 loop spans 12 amino acids. Trimming shortened V by 8 bases and J by 5 bases, and 10 bases separated the two germline ends. The CDR3 DNA follows: TGTGCCAGCTGTTCCACGGATCAGCCCCAGCATTTT. Its translation is CASCSTDQPQHF.

The rearrangement uses TRBV10-3 and TRBJ1-1; the D gene is possibly TRBD1 (5 bases). Trimming stripped 2 bases from V and 6 bases from J, with 16 bases between. There are 15 residues in the CDR3. In germline, CDR1 is ENHRY, CDR2 SYGVKD. CDR3 sequence: CAISEPRGGKSEAFF. DNA of the CDR3: TGTGCCATCAGTGAGCCGCGGGGGGGGAAATCTGAAGCTTTCTTT.

J is TRBJ1-2 and V is TRBV4-1, with 7 positions matching TRBD1. With 1 base clipped from V and 3 bases from J, the junction kept 5 bases outside the gene matches. CDR1 is MGHRA, CDR2 YSYEKL, per germline. The length of the CDR3 is 15 residues. The CDR3 loop reads CASSQAYTGDYGYTF. For the CDR3, the DNA is TGCGCCAGCAGCCAAGCCTATACAGGGGACTATGGCTACACCTTC.

The rearrangement uses TRBV29-1 and TRBJ2-5, with D unresolved. V was pared by 6 bases and J by 5 bases, with 16 bases between. This CDR3 is built from 13 residues. The V gene's germline CDR1 is SQVTM and CDR2 ANQGSEA. DNA for the CDR3: TGCAGCGTCGCACGCGGTTTCGGGGAGACCCAGTACTTC. Its translation: CSVARGFGETQYF.

This clone has a single count. The gene calls are TRBV10-3 and TRBJ1-2; 9 bases line up with TRBD1. The V gene end was trimmed by 4 bases and the J gene end by 2 bases; junction bases not matched to a gene: 8. The length of the CDR3 is 16 residues. Looked up from germline, CDR1 is ENHRY and CDR2 is SYGVKD. The CDR3, as DNA: TGTGCCATCAGTGGGACAGGGGCCTTTACGAACTATGGCTACACCTTC. Encoded protein: CAISGTGAFTNYGYTF.

The J gene is TRBJ1-2, the V gene TRBV7-2; D call uncertain. V was pared by 1 base and J by 2 bases, with 2 bases between. There are 12 residues in the CDR3. Germline V CDR1 and CDR2: SGHTA, FQGNSA. The CDR3 region is CASSLVNYGYTF. Here the CDR3 DNA reads TGTGCCAGCAGCTTAGTAAACTATGGCTACACCTTC.

The chain joins TRBV18 to TRBJ1-1; 8 bases are a match to TRBD1. The V segment lost 4 bases and the J segment 5 bases; nucleotides outside the gene matches: 6. Per the germline V gene, CDR1 is KGHSH and CDR2 is LQKENI. The length of the CDR3 is 14 residues. Here the CDR3 reads CASSLDRVRTEAFF. The CDR3 DNA sequence: TGTGCCAGCTCACTGGACAGGGTACGGACTGAAGCTTTCTTT.

This chain connects TRBV2 to TRBJ2-1, with D uncertain. This CDR3 is built from 11 residues. CDR1 is SNHLY and CDR2 is FYNNEI in the germline V gene. V dropped 7 bases and J dropped 4 bases, with 5 bases sitting between them. The CDR3 loop reads CASTMYNEQFF. Here the CDR3 DNA reads TGTGCCAGCACCATGTACAATGAGCAGTTCTTC.

This rearrangement joins TRBV1 to TRBJ1-2; the D call in the table, TRBD1, was not verified against the DNA. TRBV1 counts as a pseudogene. The CDR3 covers 19 residues. The DNA for the CDR3 is TGCACCAGCAGCCACATACCAGGTGACCTAATAAACCTCATATATGGCTACACCTTC. Its protein is CTSSHIPGDLINLIYGYTF.

V is TRBV19 and J is TRBJ1-1; D is perhaps TRBD1 (5 bases). CDR1 is LNHDA, CDR2 SQIVND, per germline (reference sequence). Trimming removed 6 bases at V and 0 bases at J, with 8 bases between. The CDR3 sequence is 13 residues long. The CDR3 loop reads CASRGRVNTEAFF. The CDR3 region has the DNA TGTGCCAGTAGAGGCAGGGTGAACACTGAAGCTTTCTTT.

V gene TRBV5-6 combines with J gene TRBJ2-7; D might be TRBD2 (6 bases). The CDR3 length is 15 residues. The V end was cut by 4 bases, the J end by 2 bases, with 16 bases between. Germline CDR1 SGHDT, CDR2 YYEEEE. The CDR3, as DNA: TGTGCCAGCAGCCTCTTCCGGCGCGGGACCTACGAGCAGTACTTC. Encoded protein: CASSLFRRGTYEQYF.

This clone was counted once. The V gene is TRBV30, the J gene TRBJ1-4; TRBD1 might be the D (5 bases). Per the germline V gene, CDR1 is GTSNPN and CDR2 is SVGIG (reference sequence). This CDR3 is 12 amino acids long. V was clipped by 1 base and J by 5 bases, with 5 bases between them. The CDR3 nucleotides are TGTGCCTGGAGTGGACAGAATGAAAAACTGTTTTTT. Encoded protein: CAWSGQNEKLFF.

This clone has just one count. This rearrangement joins TRBV7-6 to TRBJ2-3, with D perhaps TRBD1 (6 bases). The CDR3 spans 18 residues. CDR1 is SGHVS and CDR2 is FNYEAQ in the germline V gene. V shed 5 bases and J shed 0 bases, with 21 bases lying between them. The CDR3 loop reads CASSQSVNMGTSTDTQYF. CDR3 DNA: TGTGCCAGCAGCCAATCCGTGAATATGGGGACAAGCACAGATACGCAGTATTTT.

The chain combines TRBV4-3 with TRBJ2-3; perhaps TRBD1 as D (7 bases). The CDR3 runs to 17 residues. The germline V gene encodes CDR1 LGHNA and CDR2 YSLEER. V was shortened by 1 base and J by 2 bases, with 16 bases between the two germline ends. The CDR3 region has the DNA TGCGCCAGCAGCCAAGGAGCCCAGGGGGGATCCACAGATACGCAGTATTTT. Residues: CASSQGAQGGSTDTQYF.

This rearrangement joins TRBV9 to TRBJ2-1, with D perhaps matching TRBD2 (5 bases). Trimming pared 1 base from V and 8 bases from J, leaving 10 bases between. Germline CDR1 reads SGDLS; CDR2 reads YYNGEE. This CDR3 contains 13 residues. The CDR3 loop reads CASSVSGWDEQFF. CDR3 nucleotide sequence: TGTGCCAGCAGCGTATCGGGGTGGGATGAGCAGTTCTTC.

The chain couples TRBV10-3 to TRBJ2-2; weak D call: TRBD2 (5 bases). The CDR3 contains 13 residues. The V end lost 11 bases, the J end lost 3 bases, and 13 bases lay between the germline ends. Germline lookup yields CDR1 ENHRY and CDR2 SYGVKD. The CDR3, as DNA: TGTGCCCTCGGAGAGGGAGACACCGGGGAGCTGTTTTTT. It encodes CALGEGDTGELFF.

The rearrangement uses TRBV5-6 and TRBJ2-3; 10 bases are a match to TRBD2. Germline-derived CDR1 and CDR2 are SGHDT and YYEEEE. This CDR3 comprises 16 residues. V dropped 4 bases and J dropped 3; count of bases not matched to a gene: 8. In nucleotides, the CDR3 is TGTGCCAGCAGCCAACTGACTAGCGGGTTAACAGATACGCAGTATTTT. It codes for CASSQLTSGLTDTQYF.